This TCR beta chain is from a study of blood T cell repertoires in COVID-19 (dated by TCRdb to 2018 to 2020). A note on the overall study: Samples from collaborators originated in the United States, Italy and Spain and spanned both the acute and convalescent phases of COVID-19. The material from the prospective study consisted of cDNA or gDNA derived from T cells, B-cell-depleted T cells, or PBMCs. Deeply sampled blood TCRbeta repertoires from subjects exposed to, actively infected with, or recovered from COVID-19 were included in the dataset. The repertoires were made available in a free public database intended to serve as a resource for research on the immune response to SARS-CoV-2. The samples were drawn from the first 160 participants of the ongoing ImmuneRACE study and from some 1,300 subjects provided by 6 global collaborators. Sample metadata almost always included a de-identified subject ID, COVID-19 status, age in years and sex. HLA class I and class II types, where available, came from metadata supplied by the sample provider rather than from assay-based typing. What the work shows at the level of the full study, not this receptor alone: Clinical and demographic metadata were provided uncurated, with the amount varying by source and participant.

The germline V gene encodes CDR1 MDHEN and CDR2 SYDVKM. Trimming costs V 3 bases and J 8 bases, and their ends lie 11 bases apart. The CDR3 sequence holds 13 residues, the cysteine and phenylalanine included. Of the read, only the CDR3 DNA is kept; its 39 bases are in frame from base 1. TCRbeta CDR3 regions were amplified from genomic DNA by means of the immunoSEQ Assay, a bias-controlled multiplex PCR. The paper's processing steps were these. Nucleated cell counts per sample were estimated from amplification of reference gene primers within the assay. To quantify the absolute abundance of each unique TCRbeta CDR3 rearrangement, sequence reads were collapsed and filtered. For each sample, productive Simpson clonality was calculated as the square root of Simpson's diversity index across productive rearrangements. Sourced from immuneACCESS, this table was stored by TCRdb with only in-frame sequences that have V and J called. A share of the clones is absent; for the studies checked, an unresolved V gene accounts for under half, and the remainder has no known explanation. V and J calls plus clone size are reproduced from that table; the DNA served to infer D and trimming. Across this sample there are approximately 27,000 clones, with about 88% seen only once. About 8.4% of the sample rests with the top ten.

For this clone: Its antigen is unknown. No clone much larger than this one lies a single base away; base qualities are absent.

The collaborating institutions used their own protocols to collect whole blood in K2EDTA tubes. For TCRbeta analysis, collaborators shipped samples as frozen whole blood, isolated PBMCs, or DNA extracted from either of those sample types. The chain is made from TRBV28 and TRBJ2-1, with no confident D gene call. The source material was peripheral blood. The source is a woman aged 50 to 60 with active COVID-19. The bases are TGTGCCAGCAGTTTCCAGGCCCTGGATGAGCAGTTCTTC. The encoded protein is CASSFQALDEQFF.